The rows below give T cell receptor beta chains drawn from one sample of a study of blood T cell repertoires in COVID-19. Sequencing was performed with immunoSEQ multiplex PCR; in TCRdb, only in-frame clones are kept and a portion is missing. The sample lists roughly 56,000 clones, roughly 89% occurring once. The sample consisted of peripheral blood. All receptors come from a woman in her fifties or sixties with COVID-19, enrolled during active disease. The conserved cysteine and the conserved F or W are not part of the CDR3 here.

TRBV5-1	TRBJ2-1	ASSPSGNSFNEQF
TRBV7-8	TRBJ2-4	ASSLERSGLFPAGIQY
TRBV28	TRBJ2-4	ASSPDLGGWAKNIQY
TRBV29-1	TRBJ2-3	SVPGHPGDTQY
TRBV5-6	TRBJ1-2	ASSLWTEEDYGYT
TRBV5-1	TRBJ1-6	ASSLFLPDGTGGSPLH
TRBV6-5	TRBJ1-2	ASRGTLVYGYT
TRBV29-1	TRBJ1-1	SVRQGEWTEAF
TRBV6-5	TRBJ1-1	ASRPTDRIAEAF
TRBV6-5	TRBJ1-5	ASRSTRNQPQH
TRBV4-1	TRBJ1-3	ASSFRGLGPSSSGNTIY
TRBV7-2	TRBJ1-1	ASSLLIGTEAF
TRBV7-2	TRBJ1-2	ASSFSGASEGYT
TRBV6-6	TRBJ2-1	ASSPTGQGIDEQF
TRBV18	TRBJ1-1	ASSLTGTGNTEAF
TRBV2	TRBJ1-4	ASSESRGKLF
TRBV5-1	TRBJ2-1	ASSFGLAEYNEQF
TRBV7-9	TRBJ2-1	ASSSIRVAGVNEQF
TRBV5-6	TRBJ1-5	ASSLRGGTINELHQPQH
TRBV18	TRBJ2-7	ASSPSVGGNYEQY
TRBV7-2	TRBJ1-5	ASSPQGDQPQH
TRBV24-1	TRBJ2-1	ATSDLHRYNEQF
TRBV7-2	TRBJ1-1	ASSLYGTGDTEAF
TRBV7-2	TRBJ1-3	ASSSNRLSGNTIY
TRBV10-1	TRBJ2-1	ASAAGDTYNEQF
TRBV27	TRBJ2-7	ASSLYVGGDEQY
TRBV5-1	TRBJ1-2	ASSFTDGRAGYT
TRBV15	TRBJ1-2	ATSRDHRSYGYT
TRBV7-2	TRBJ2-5	ASSLAATGQETQY
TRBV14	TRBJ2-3	ASSQIAGGADTQY
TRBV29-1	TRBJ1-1	SVEEGSPEAF
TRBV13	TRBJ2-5	ASSLRGTGMETQY
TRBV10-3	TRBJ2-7	ATTPGTGVGSYEQY
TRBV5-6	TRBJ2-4	ASRLYTGQLAKNIQY
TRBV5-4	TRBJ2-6	ASSLNRGAGANVLT
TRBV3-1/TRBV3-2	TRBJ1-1	ASSYGTAASEAF
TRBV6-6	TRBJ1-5	ASLGARSNQPQH